Presented here are 22 T cell receptor beta chains from one specimen sequenced in a study of CD8 T cells in ankylosing spondylitis. TCRdb re-called the 5' RACE reads through MiXCR, storing one row per CDR3 protein. This repertoire shows 200,000 to 250,000 distinct CDR3 sequences, more than 25% found once; its top ten account for under 7%. The sample was blood, either unsorted or a sorted T cell fraction (not recorded which). These receptors originate from a male donor with ankylosing spondylitis or in good health (not recorded which).

The rearrangement joins TRBV10-3 to TRBJ1-5; D unresolved. The V gene's germline CDR1 is ENHRY and CDR2 SYGVKD. The CDR3 totals 13 residues. Trimming left V 7 bases short and J 7 bases short, with 14 bases between. CDR3 DNA: TGTGCCATCAATGGACGGGTAGACCAGCCCCAGCATTTT. Translation gives CAINGRVDQPQHF.

In its sample, this clonotype was seen many times. The rearrangement joins TRBV7-9 to TRBJ2-3, with D perhaps assigned TRBD1 or TRBD2 (6 bases each). In germline, CDR1 is SEHNR, CDR2 FQNEAQ (reference sequence). CDR3 size: 14 residues. V was shortened by 0 bases and J by 4 bases, with 8 bases between the two germline ends. Here the CDR3 DNA reads TGTGCCAGCAGCTTAGCGGAGGGGGCAGATACGCAGTATTTT. Its translation is CASSLAEGADTQYF.

In its sample, this clonotype was seen a few times. The chain joins TRBV20-1 to TRBJ2-3, with 9 bases that match TRBD2. The CDR3 has 14 residues. CDR1 DFQATT and CDR2 SNEGSKA come from the germline V gene (reference sequence). The V and J ends lost 5 bases and 2 bases, in that order; junction bases with no gene match: 5. This chain's CDR3 is CSAALAGVTDTQYF. CDR3 coding DNA: TGCAGTGCTGCACTAGCGGGCGTCACAGATACGCAGTATTTT.

This clonotype was counted ten times or more. The chain joins TRBV29-1 to TRBJ1-3; D not resolved. The germline V and J ends were trimmed by 8 bases and 1 base, with 0 bases remaining between them. The CDR3 has 9 residues. Germline V gene lookup returns CDR1 SQVTM and CDR2 ANQGSEA. In DNA form, the CDR3 reads TGCAGCTCTGGAAACACCATATATTTT. Protein: CSSGNTIYF.

To note about this clonotype: This may be a read error: a much more frequent sequence differs by one nucleotide. V and J are TRBV7-8 and TRBJ1-1; tentative D call: TRBD1 (5 bases). This CDR3 spans 17 amino acids. Trimming took 3 bases from V and 5 from J, leaving 22 bases between them. Germline values: CDR1 SGHVS, CDR2 FQNEAQ. Here the CDR3 DNA reads TGTGCCAGCAGCTTTGGCTCTGTGGGGGTTAAAGGGACTGAAGCTTTCTTT. Residues: CASSFGSVGVKGTEAFF.

The sample holds many counts of this clonotype. CDR3 protein: CASSLGETSRWETQYF. The CDR3 DNA follows: TGTGCCAGCAGTTTGGGTGAGACGTCGAGGTGGGAGACCCAGTACTTC. The chain joins TRBV28 to TRBJ2-5; D ambiguous. The CDR3 is made up of 16 amino acids. Per germline, CDR1 MDHEN and CDR2 SYDVKM. Trimming removed 3 bases at V and 5 bases at J, with 19 bases between.

In DNA form, the CDR3 reads TGTGCCAGCAGCCAGGGACAGCGGAACACCATATATTTT. Residues: CASSQGQRNTIYF. The V call is TRBV3-1, the J call TRBJ1-3, with 7 bases aligning to TRBD1. Trimming took 3 bases from V and 7 from J; bases not matched to a gene: 3. Germline V gene lookup returns CDR1 LGHDT and CDR2 YNNKEL (reference sequence). CDR3 length: 13 residues.

The table lists this clonotype with a few counts. The genes are TRBV10-3 and TRBJ2-3; 8 bases align to TRBD1. The CDR3 sequence is 15 residues long. Germline loops: CDR1 ENHRY, CDR2 SYGVKD. J lost 3 bases, V lost 3 bases, and 5 bases had no gene match. CDR3 sequence reads: CAISDGTGWTDTQYF. Written as DNA, the CDR3 is TGTGCCATCAGTGACGGGACAGGCTGGACAGATACGCAGTATTTT.

The chain is built from TRBV7-6 and TRBJ2-5, with 11 bases that match TRBD2. The CDR3 spans 16 residues. The J segment lost 1 base and the V segment lost 2 bases, leaving 3 bases of the junction unmatched. CDR1 SGHVS and CDR2 FNYEAQ come from the germline V gene. CDR3 sequence reads: CASSLTGLAAQETQYF. As DNA, the CDR3 is TGTGCCAGCAGCTTAACGGGACTAGCGGCCCAAGAGACCCAGTACTTC.

This clonotype was recorded a few times. The CDR3 nucleotides are TGTGCCAGCAGTTACTCGGGAGCGGAAGAGACCCAGTACTTC. This translates into CASSYSGAEETQYF. The chain recombines TRBV6-5 with TRBJ2-5, with D possibly being TRBD2 (5 bases). The germline V gene has CDR1 MNHEY and CDR2 SVGAGI. Between the trimmed V and J ends, which lost 0 bases and 3 bases, there was a span of 8 bases. There are 14 residues in the CDR3.

A few counts support this clonotype. The genes are TRBV28 and TRBJ2-7; the match to TRBD1 covers 7 bases. V shed 11 bases, J shed 4 bases, and the junction held 8 bases outside the gene matches. CDR3 length equals 12 residues. Germline V gene data show CDR1 as MDHEN and CDR2 as SYDVKM. CDR3 sequence: CAVTGSEYEQYF. CDR3 DNA sequence: TGTGCCGTGACAGGGTCTGAGTACGAGCAGTACTTC. The entire variable domain, with the rest obtained from reference TRBV28 and TRBJ2-7, is as follows: DVKVTQSSRYLVKRTGEKVFLECVQDMDHENMFWYRQDPGLGLRLIYFSYDVKMKEKGDIPEGYSVSREKKERFSLILESASTNQTSMYLCAVTGSEYEQYFGPGTRLTVT.

This clonotype was recorded at least ten times. The V gene is TRBV6-6, the J gene TRBJ2-7; D is uncertain. Germline CDR1 reads MNHNY; CDR2 reads SVGAGI (reference sequence). V lost 6 bases and J lost 0, with 9 bases in between. The CDR3 spans 13 residues. CDR3 sequence reads: CASRADDSYEQYF. The CDR3 nucleotides are TGTGCCAGCAGGGCGGATGACTCCTACGAGCAGTACTTC.

This clonotype was detected ten times or more. The chain links TRBV10-2 to TRBJ1-2; D possibly corresponds to TRBD1 (5 bases). The germline gives CDR1 WSHSY, CDR2 SAAADI. This CDR3 comprises 15 residues. Trimming stripped 6 bases from V and 5 bases from J, with 19 bases between. CDR3 loop: CASRITQGPHYGYTF. The DNA of the CDR3 is TGCGCCAGCAGAATTACCCAGGGACCGCATTATGGCTACACCTTC.

This clonotype was detected ten times or more. The rearrangement uses TRBV20-1 and TRBJ1-5, with 8 bases that match TRBD1. Losses at the gene ends were 7 bases for V and 7 bases for J; bases not matched to a gene: 9. CDR1 and CDR2 (germline): DFQATT, SNEGSKA (reference sequence). The CDR3 sequence is 13 residues long. The CDR3 DNA reads TGCAGTGTCCCTGACAGGGGCGGCCAGCCCCAGCATTTT. As protein: CSVPDRGGQPQHF.

This clonotype was observed many times. The CDR3 coding sequence is TGTGCCACCAGGAGAGGTTTGGGTGGGAGCTCCTATAATTCACCCCTCCACTTT. The encoded protein is CATRRGLGGSSYNSPLHF. This chain joins TRBV27 and TRBJ1-6; D is ambiguous. Germline-derived CDR1 and CDR2 are MNHEY and SMNVEV (reference sequence). The CDR3 covers 18 residues. V dropped 10 bases and J dropped 0 bases, with 22 bases sitting between them.

The genes are TRBV12-3 or TRBV12-4 and TRBJ1-1; D not resolved. Trimming left V 3 bases short and J 5 bases short, with 7 bases between. The CDR3 has 12 residues. CDR3 coding DNA: TGTGCCAGCAGTTTTCCTGGGACTGAAGCTTTCTTT. Encoded protein: CASSFPGTEAFF.

This clonotype appeared many times. The rearrangement links TRBV4-1 to TRBJ2-3; D is unresolved. Trimming cost V 1 base and J 3 bases, with 5 bases left between them. Germline V lookup: CDR1 MGHRA, CDR2 YSYEKL. The CDR3 is 13 amino acids. CDR3 residues: CASSQARTDTQYF. Written as DNA, the CDR3 is TGCGCCAGCAGCCAAGCGAGGACAGATACGCAGTATTTT.

This clonotype was recorded many times. The V call is TRBV28, the J call TRBJ1-5, with a tentative D call TRBD1 (6 bases). Germline lookup yields CDR1 MDHEN and CDR2 SYDVKM. This CDR3 is built from 18 residues. The germline V and J ends were trimmed by 6 bases and 0 bases, with 21 bases remaining between them. In nucleotides, the CDR3 is TGTGCCAGCAGATATCAGGGCAGGGGACAATATAGCAATCAGCCCCAGCATTTT. Amino acid sequence: CASRYQGRGQYSNQPQHF.

This clonotype was detected many times. CDR3 DNA: TGCAGTGCTAGAGCCCCTGGGCTAGCCAAAAACATTCAGTACTTC. This gives the protein CSARAPGLAKNIQYF. The V and J genes are TRBV20-1 and TRBJ2-4; D not resolved. Germline V gene data show CDR1 as DFQATT and CDR2 as SNEGSKA (reference sequence). Trimming left V 1 base short and J 0 bases short, with 10 bases between. The CDR3 covers 15 residues.

This clonotype was seen ten or more times. CDR3 sequence: CSARDHSTSSYEQYF. CDR3 sequence (DNA): TGCAGTGCTAGAGATCATTCTACTAGCTCCTACGAGCAGTACTTC. This chain links TRBV20-1 with TRBJ2-7; TRBD2 is a possible D gene (5 bases). The CDR3 is 15 residues long. Germline CDR1 reads DFQATT; CDR2 reads SNEGSKA (reference sequence). Trimming left V 0 bases short and J 0 bases short, with 12 bases between.

The chain recombines TRBV3-2 with TRBJ2-1; the D segment call TRBD1 is taken from the table without a DNA check. TRBV3-2 is shown as a pseudogene. The CDR3 runs to 15 residues. The CDR3 DNA sequence: TGTGCCACCAGCCAAGAAGGACAGGGTTGGAATGAGCAGTTCTTC. Translated, it gives CATSQEGQGWNEQFF.

At least ten counts were recorded for this clonotype. The chain employs TRBV12-3 or TRBV12-4 and TRBJ2-1; the match to TRBD2 covers 13 bases. CDR3 length: 15 amino acids. V gave up 6 bases and J gave up 10 bases; unmatched junction bases: 9. This CDR3 reads CASSPGLAGVSEQFF. The CDR3, as DNA: TGTGCCAGCAGCCCTGGACTAGCGGGAGTCAGCGAGCAGTTCTTC.